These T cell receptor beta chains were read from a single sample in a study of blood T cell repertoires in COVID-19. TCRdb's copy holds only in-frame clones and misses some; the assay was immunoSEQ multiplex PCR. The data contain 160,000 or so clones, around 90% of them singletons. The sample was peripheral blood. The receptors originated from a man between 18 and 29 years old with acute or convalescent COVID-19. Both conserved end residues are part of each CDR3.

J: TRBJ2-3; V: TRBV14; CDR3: CASSQGIRGTDTQYF
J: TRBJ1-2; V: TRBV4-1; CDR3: CASSQEKGINYGYTF
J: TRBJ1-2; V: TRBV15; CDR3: CATSREGSGVYGYTF
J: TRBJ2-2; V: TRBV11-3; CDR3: CASSPGARLAGELFF
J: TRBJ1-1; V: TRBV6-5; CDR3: CASRKGAFTEAFF
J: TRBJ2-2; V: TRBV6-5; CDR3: CASGLGQPNTGELFF
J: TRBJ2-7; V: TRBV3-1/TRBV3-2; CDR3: CASSQDSTAGYEQYF
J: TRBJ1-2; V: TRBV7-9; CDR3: CASSLARGVYGYTF
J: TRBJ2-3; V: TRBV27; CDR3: CASTRAGLAGGADTQYF
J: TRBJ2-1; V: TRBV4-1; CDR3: CASSQMGSGTGSYDEQFF
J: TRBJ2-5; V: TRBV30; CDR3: CAWSVGDSLQETQYF
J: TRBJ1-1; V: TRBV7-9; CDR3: CASSLMSEAFF
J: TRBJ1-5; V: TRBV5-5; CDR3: CASSLYTGGIQPQHF
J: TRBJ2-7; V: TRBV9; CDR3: CASSPPETSFSYEQYF
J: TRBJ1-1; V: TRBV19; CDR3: CASSPLPGGRRTEAFF